What follows are 27 T cell receptor beta chains derived from one specimen sequenced in a study of blood T cell repertoires in COVID-19. The method was immunoSEQ multiplex PCR; TCRdb's version includes in-frame clones alone and lacks a portion of them. Here the sample spans approximately 110,000 clones, more than 80% being singletons. Sequencing was carried out using peripheral blood. These receptors were taken from a woman aged 60-75 years with COVID-19, enrolled during active disease.

This clone appeared a few times. V gene TRBV6-5 combines with J gene TRBJ1-1, with TRBD1 matching over 7 bases. Germline assignment: CDR1 MNHEY and CDR2 SVGAGI. Trimming took 6 bases from V and 8 from J; bases not matched to a gene: 9. This CDR3 has 13 residues. The DNA of the CDR3 is TGTGCCAGCAGGCAGCGGACAGGACCCGAAGCTTTCTTT. Protein sequence: CASRQRTGPEAFF.

The chain is built from TRBV11-1 and TRBJ1-1; the D gene is possibly TRBD1 (5 bases). V was clipped by 3 bases and J by 9 bases, with 14 bases between them. Germline loops: CDR1 SGHAT, CDR2 FQDESV (reference sequence). The CDR3 sequence is 13 residues long. This chain's CDR3 is CASSLGGNPKAFF. The DNA for the CDR3 is TGTGCCAGCAGCTTGGGGGGTAACCCTAAAGCTTTCTTT.

This clone was detected a few times. The rearrangement links TRBV30 to TRBJ2-7; TRBD1 matches 11 bases. This CDR3 spans 14 amino acids. Germline values: CDR1 GTSNPN, CDR2 SVGIG (reference sequence). With V trimmed by 1 base and J by 6 bases, 5 bases remained unmatched. The CDR3 DNA reads TGTGCCTGGAGTGAAGGACAGGGGGCGTCCGAGCAGTACTTC. Amino acids: CAWSEGQGASEQYF.

V gene TRBV7-3 combines with J gene TRBJ1-2; possible D gene TRBD1, 6 bases. The CDR3 runs 14 residues. With 0 bases removed from V and 8 bases from J, the gap between germline ends came to 13 bases. CDR1 and CDR2 (germline): SGHTA, FQGTGA. The CDR3: CASSLTQGSVGYTF. For the CDR3, the DNA is TGTGCCAGCAGCTTAACACAGGGTTCGGTAGGCTACACCTTC.

This clone was observed a single time. This rearrangement joins TRBV30 to TRBJ1-1; possibly TRBD1 for D (6 bases). The CDR3 runs 13 residues. CDR1 is GTSNPN and CDR2 is SVGIG in the germline V gene (reference sequence). Deletions cut 5 bases from V and 2 bases from J, with 12 bases between. The CDR3 loop is CAWQEQGNTEAFF. The CDR3 DNA reads TGTGCCTGGCAGGAACAGGGCAACACTGAAGCTTTCTTT.

In DNA form, the CDR3 reads TGTGCCAGCAGTGGCGGGTGGTCTAGCGGAAGCACAGATACGCAGTATTTT. This translates into CASSGGWSSGSTDTQYF. The chain joins TRBV2 to TRBJ2-3; the match to TRBD2 covers 7 bases. This CDR3 is 17 amino acids long. Losses at the gene ends were 4 bases for V and 0 bases for J; bases not matched to a gene: 10. Per the germline V gene, CDR1 is SNHLY and CDR2 is FYNNEI.

This clone appeared a single time. The rearrangement links TRBV6-5 to TRBJ1-1; D is ambiguous. The CDR3 runs to 13 residues. Trimming left V 4 bases short and J 3 bases short, with 9 bases between. Germline CDR1 MNHEY, CDR2 SVGAGI. CDR3 loop: CASSFGRYTEAFF. The CDR3 DNA reads as TGTGCCAGCAGTTTTGGGAGGTACACTGAAGCTTTCTTT.

The V and J genes are TRBV10-3 and TRBJ2-1, with 7 bases matching TRBD1. The V gene's germline CDR1 is ENHRY and CDR2 SYGVKD. This CDR3 has 14 amino acids. V dropped 6 bases and J dropped 7; count of bases not matched to a gene: 9. CDR3 DNA: TGTGCCATCAGCCCCGGGACAGCACTTAATGAGCAGTTCTTC. Translation: CAISPGTALNEQFF.

The J gene is TRBJ2-1, the V gene TRBV11-1; tentative D call: TRBD2 (6 bases). The CDR3 runs to 18 residues. V was clipped by 0 bases and J by 2 bases, with 17 bases between them. Germline CDR1 SGHAT, CDR2 FQDESV (reference sequence). The CDR3 nucleotides read TGTGCCAGCAGCTTAGCAGGAGTCGGGGGTCTCCCCTACAATGAGCAGTTCTTC. It yields the protein CASSLAGVGGLPYNEQFF.

This chain links TRBV24-1 with TRBJ1-1; 7 bases map to TRBD1. This CDR3 is 11 amino acids long. Trimming removed 7 bases from V and 6 bases from J; junction bases left unmatched: 1. Looked up from germline, CDR1 is KGHDR and CDR2 is SFDVKD. The CDR3 coding sequence is TGTGCCACCAGCACAGGGGCTGAAGCTTTCTTT. Its translation: CATSTGAEAFF.

The rearrangement joins TRBV2 to TRBJ1-5; the D is unclear. Germline-derived CDR1 and CDR2 are SNHLY and FYNNEI. This CDR3 region has 13 residues. Trimming left V 2 bases short and J 7 bases short, with 9 bases between. Here the CDR3 reads CASSERPGQPQHF. CDR3 nucleotides: TGTGCCAGCAGTGAACGTCCGGGACAGCCCCAGCATTTT.

V and J are TRBV29-1 and TRBJ2-2, with D possibly matching TRBD1 (5 bases). The CDR3 totals 14 residues. Germline-derived CDR1 and CDR2 are SQVTM and ANQGSEA. Trimming took 2 bases from V and 1 from J, leaving 8 bases between them. The CDR3 bases are TGCAGCGTTGAACGGCAGGGGAACACCGGGGAGCTGTTTTTT. Protein product: CSVERQGNTGELFF.

The chain recombines TRBV6-1 with TRBJ1-2; 7 bases align to TRBD1. The CDR3 consists of 13 residues. V was pared by 2 bases and J by 4 bases, with 1 base of the junction left unmatched. Germline CDR1 and CDR2: MNHNS and SASEGT. The CDR3 protein is CASSEQGVYGYTF. As DNA, the CDR3 is TGTGCCAGCAGTGAACAGGGGGTCTATGGCTACACCTTC.

V is TRBV5-1 and J is TRBJ1-1; maybe TRBD1 (6 bases). The CDR3 totals 15 residues. Trimming pared 5 bases from V and 2 bases from J, leaving 16 bases between. CDR1 is SGHRS, CDR2 YFSETQ, per germline. The CDR3 spells CASRPQGNFNTEAFF. CDR3 nucleotide sequence: TGCGCCAGCAGGCCCCAGGGGAACTTTAACACTGAAGCTTTCTTT.

The chain employs TRBV7-6 and TRBJ1-4; maybe TRBD1 (6 bases). Per the germline V gene, CDR1 is SGHVS and CDR2 is FNYEAQ. CDR3 length: 16 residues. The germline V and J ends were trimmed by 5 bases and 7 bases, with 20 bases remaining between them. In DNA form, the CDR3 reads TGTGCCAGCAGCCCCACAGTTGGCAGGGGAGCTGAAAAACTGTTTTTT. It translates to CASSPTVGRGAEKLFF.

The gene calls are TRBV10-3 and TRBJ1-2; D is uncertain. This CDR3 region has 15 residues. Germline values: CDR1 ENHRY, CDR2 SYGVKD. V dropped 3 bases and J dropped 4 bases, with 15 bases sitting between them. The CDR3 sequence is CAISDNVPSSYGYTF. Here the CDR3 DNA reads TGTGCCATCAGTGACAACGTCCCGAGTAGCTATGGCTACACCTTC.

The chain links TRBV19 to TRBJ2-7; the D is unclear. V gave up 6 bases and J gave up 5 bases, with 14 bases separating them. This CDR3 has 13 amino acids. Germline V CDR1 and CDR2: LNHDA, SQIVND (reference sequence). CDR3 sequence reads: CASSHLGRDEQYF. In DNA, the CDR3 is TGTGCCAGTAGCCACCTCGGTCGGGACGAGCAGTACTTC.

A single count supports this clone. The chain is built from TRBV5-1 and TRBJ1-3, with D tentatively TRBD1 (5 bases). This CDR3 is 15 amino acids long. Trimming took off 4 bases at V and 0 bases at J, with 11 bases between the two ends. The germline V gene encodes CDR1 SGHRS and CDR2 YFSETQ. CDR3 loop: CASSLGRVSGNTIYF. The CDR3 bases are TGCGCCAGCAGCCTGGGGCGGGTCTCTGGAAACACCATATATTTT.

The chain has TRBV6-5 and TRBJ1-6, with 7 nucleotides matching TRBD1. V trimming: 5 bases; J trimming: 5 bases; junction bases outside the gene matches: 0. This CDR3 spans 13 amino acids. Germline V gene sequence: CDR1 MNHEY, CDR2 SVGAGI. Here the CDR3 reads CASSTGDNSPLHF. The CDR3 DNA is TGTGCCAGCAGTACAGGGGATAATTCACCCCTCCACTTT.

This chain connects TRBV5-6 to TRBJ1-1, with 10 bases that match TRBD1. Germline values: CDR1 SGHDT, CDR2 YYEEEE. The V and J ends lost 4 bases and 4 bases, in that order; junction bases with no gene match: 10. The CDR3 sequence is 16 residues long. The CDR3 sequence: CASSPGTGALVTEAFF. The CDR3 nucleotides are TGTGCCAGCAGCCCCGGGACAGGGGCTTTAGTCACTGAAGCTTTCTTT. The whole variable domain, remainder taken from reference TRBV5-6 and TRBJ1-1, is DAGVTQSPTHLIKTRGQQVTLRCSPKSGHDTVSWYQQALGQGPQFIFQYYEEEERQRGNFPDRFSGHQFPNYSSELNVNALLLGDSALYLCASSPGTGALVTEAFFGQGTRLTVV.

V is TRBV6-1 and J is TRBJ1-4; 8 nucleotides agree with TRBD1. Germline V gene sequence: CDR1 MNHNS, CDR2 SASEGT. The CDR3 has 14 residues. After removal of 3 bases from V and 8 bases from J, the junction contained 5 bases not matched to a gene. The DNA for the CDR3 is TGTGCCAGCAGTGACGGACAGGGCCGGGAAAAACTGTTTTTT. Its translation is CASSDGQGREKLFF.

The genes are TRBV11-2 and TRBJ2-2; D remains ambiguous. This CDR3 has 14 residues. Trimming left V 0 bases short and J 2 bases short, with 4 bases between. Germline V gives CDR1 SGHAT, CDR2 FQNNGV. CDR3 sequence: CASSLELNTGELFF. The CDR3 bases are TGTGCCAGCAGCTTAGAACTCAACACCGGGGAGCTGTTTTTT.

The V and J genes are TRBV6-5 and TRBJ1-2, with TRBD1 matching 7 bases. CDR3 length: 13 residues. With 6 bases clipped from V and 8 bases from J, the junction kept 9 bases outside the gene matches. The germline gives CDR1 MNHEY, CDR2 SVGAGI. Here the CDR3 reads CASRLASGGGYTF. CDR3 coding DNA: TGTGCCAGCAGACTAGCCTCAGGGGGAGGCTACACCTTC.

This clone was seen only once. V and J are TRBV9 and TRBJ2-5; weak D call: TRBD2 (6 bases). V shed 5 bases and J shed 2 bases, with 16 bases lying between them. CDR1 SGDLS and CDR2 YYNGEE come from the germline V gene. This CDR3 spans 15 amino acids. The CDR3 coding sequence is TGTGCCAGCAGTACGACACCGACTAGACAAGAGACCCAGTACTTC. It yields the protein CASSTTPTRQETQYF.

The CDR3, as DNA: TGTGCCAGCAGGGGGACAGGGAACACTGAAGCTTTCTTT. Translated, it gives CASRGTGNTEAFF. The rearrangement links TRBV9 to TRBJ1-1, with 8 nucleotides matching TRBD1. This CDR3 contains 13 residues. The V segment lost 5 bases and the J segment 1 base; nucleotides outside the gene matches: 1. From germline, CDR1 is SGDLS and CDR2 YYNGEE. Complete variable domain (other parts from reference TRBV9 and TRBJ1-1): DSGVTQTPKHLITATGQRVTLRCSPRSGDLSVYWYQQSLDQGLQFLIQYYNGEERAKGNILERFSAQQFPDLHSELNLSSLELGDSALYFCASRGTGNTEAFFGQGTRLTVV.

The chain links TRBV5-5 to TRBJ1-4, with no clear D. Germline V gives CDR1 SGHKS, CDR2 YYEKEE (reference sequence). CDR3 length equals 14 residues. V lost 4 bases, J lost 8 bases, and 15 bases lay in between. The CDR3 protein is CASSPKQRREKLFF. In DNA form, the CDR3 reads TGTGCCAGCAGCCCCAAACAACGCAGGGAAAAACTGTTTTTT.

This chain uses TRBV7-9 with TRBJ2-7; 7 nucleotides match TRBD1. V lost 5 bases to trimming and J lost 11 bases; unmatched junction nucleotides: 6. Germline V lookup: CDR1 SEHNR, CDR2 FQNEAQ (reference sequence). CDR3 size: 11 residues. As DNA, the CDR3 is TGTGCCAGCAGCCCTCGGGACAGTAAGTACTTC. Amino acid sequence: CASSPRDSKYF.